The clone carrying this TCR gamma chain occurred a few times. Its antigen is undetermined. This could be a read error, since a much larger clone is one nucleotide away. Extracted RNA was reverse transcribed into cDNA. The CDR3 regions were amplified by multiplex PCR from V-gene primers to a constant-region primer. TCRdb fed the multiplex PCR reads to CATT. Here the sample spans tens of thousands of gamma-chain clones, roughly 13% being singletons. V shed 3 bases and J 0 bases; nucleotides not matched to a gene: 2. From germline, CDR1 is VTNTFY and CDR2 YDVSTARD (reference sequence). CDR3 length: 13 residues. These data belong to a study of Vδ1+ human thymocytes. Points from the study as a whole: Thymic TRG and TRD repertoires appeared highly polyclonal.

Input material: Vdelta1+ gamma-delta thymocytes from the thymus. The subset here: FACS-sorted CD3+ TCRalphabeta- TCRVdelta1+ TCRVdelta2- thymocytes. This chain joins TRGV3 and TRGJ1 or TRGJ2. The source is a child in the first two years of life who had congenital heart surgery. This CDR3 is CATWDWNYYKKLF. For the CDR3, the DNA is TGTGCCACCTGGGACTGGAATTATTATAAGAAACTCTTT.